This is a list of T cell receptor beta chains from one sample in a study of persistence of HIV-infected CD4 T cells. The method was immunoSEQ multiplex PCR; TCRdb's version includes in-frame clones alone and lacks a portion of them. The sample holds tens of thousands of clones; under 85% are singletons and the top ten take 3%. The antigens these receptors bind are not known. The material sequenced was CD4+ T cells sorted from PBMCs after roughly 18-hour stimulation, taken from a patient who received antiretroviral therapy. Receptors were obtained from an adult man with HIV who was CMV-seropositive. Both conserved end residues are part of each CDR3. Each record gives: J gene, D gene, clone size, V gene, CDR3 DNA, CDR3 protein. The D gene is left open where the match is weak. Size is stated for part of the rows, as once, few or many counts, or as a class when the clone is expanded.

TRBJ2-2	TRBD2	.	TRBV7-2	TGTGCCAGCAGCTTATCATGGACTAGCAACACCGGGGAGCTGTTTTTT	CASSLSWTSNTGELFF
TRBJ1-2	TRBD1	.	TRBV4-1	TGCGCCAGCAGCCAAGAGAGGGACAGGGCGTATGGCTACACCTTC	CASSQERDRAYGYTF
TRBJ2-1	TRBD2	.	TRBV5-1	TGCGCCAGCAGCTTAACGACTAGCGGGGGGCAAGTCTTCTACAATGAGCAGTTCTTC	CASSLTTSGGQVFYNEQFF
TRBJ1-1	.	.	TRBV7-9	TGTGCCAGCAGCTTAGGTCTGGGGGTTACTGAAGCTTTCTTT	CASSLGLGVTEAFF
TRBJ1-5	.	.	TRBV18	TGTGCCAGCTCACCACTTCAGGATAGCAATCAGCCCCAGCATTTT	CASSPLQDSNQPQHF
TRBJ1-5	.	.	TRBV7-2	TGTGCCAGCAGCTTAGTCGGGGGTGGTAGCAATCAGCCCCAGCATTTT	CASSLVGGGSNQPQHF
TRBJ1-5	.	.	TRBV6-5	TGTGCCAGCAGTCCGCCGGGTCTCAATCAGCCCCAGCATTTT	CASSPPGLNQPQHF
TRBJ1-2	.	.	TRBV10-3	TGTGCCATTACAGGGCTACCTAACTATGGCTACACCTTC	CAITGLPNYGYTF
TRBJ2-7	.	.	TRBV6-5	TGTGCCAGCAGTTACTCCGTCGGAACTTACGAGCAGTACTTC	CASSYSVGTYEQYF
TRBJ1-5	.	.	TRBV5-1	TGCGCCAGCAGCTTGATTTCGGGCAATCAGCCCCAGCATTTT	CASSLISGNQPQHF
TRBJ1-2	.	.	TRBV7-8	TGTGCCAGCAGCTTAGCCGGGCCCTATGGCTACACCTTC	CASSLAGPYGYTF
TRBJ2-7	TRBD2	few	TRBV6-5	TGTGCCAGCAGGACTTCCGGGACTAGCGTCCACGAGCAGTACTTC	CASRTSGTSVHEQYF
TRBJ2-5	.	.	TRBV7-8	TGTGCCAGCAGCCTAATTGGCGAGACCCAGTACTTC	CASSLIGETQYF
TRBJ1-2	TRBD1	.	TRBV20-1	TGCAGTGCCGACAGGGGCTATGGCTACACCTTC	CSADRGYGYTF
TRBJ2-2	.	.	TRBV10-2	TGCGCCAGCAGAAGAGGTGGAACGAACACCGGGGAGCTGTTTTTT	CASRRGGTNTGELFF
TRBJ1-2	.	.	TRBV10-3	TGTGCCATCAAGGCTTCAACCTATGGCTACACCTTC	CAIKASTYGYTF
TRBJ2-1	.	.	TRBV21-1	TGTGCCAGCAGCAAAGAACTAGCGGGGTCCGACAATGAGCAGTTCTTC	CASSKELAGSDNEQFF
TRBJ1-2	TRBD1	once	TRBV9	TGTGCCAGCAGCCCCCTCGCAACAGGGGAGATGAATGGCTACACCTTC	CASSPLATGEMNGYTF
TRBJ2-5	TRBD2	.	TRBV6-2/TRBV6-3	TGTGCCAGCAGCCGCACTAGCGAAGAGACCCAGTACTTC	CASSRTSEETQYF
TRBJ2-6	.	.	TRBV19	TGTGCCAGTAGTGGGGGGGCCACCTCTGGGGCCAACGTCCTGACTTTC	CASSGGATSGANVLTF
TRBJ1-1	.	few	TRBV2	TGTGCCAGCAGGCCCTTCATATCAAACACTGAAGCTTTCTTT	CASRPFISNTEAFF
TRBJ1-6	.	.	TRBV6-5	TGTGCCAGCAGCCTACAGGGTTATAATTCACCCCTCCACTTT	CASSLQGYNSPLHF
TRBJ1-3	TRBD1	.	TRBV2	TGTGCCAGCAGTGAGGGACAGAAATTCGCTGGAAACACCATATATTTT	CASSEGQKFAGNTIYF
TRBJ1-1	.	.	TRBV2	TGTGCCAGCAGTCGGGGGGGTTGGACCCTTCGCGACACTGAAGCTTTCTTT	CASSRGGWTLRDTEAFF
TRBJ2-7	.	once	TRBV27	TGTGCCAGCAGACCTTCTGGGGGGCGCTACGAGCAGTACTTC	CASRPSGGRYEQYF
TRBJ1-3	.	.	TRBV5-1	TGCGCCAGCAGCTTGGATCCGGGGGTAGGAGGAAACACCATATATTTT	CASSLDPGVGGNTIYF
TRBJ2-3	.	.	TRBV5-1	TGCGCCAGCAGCTCGGACATCGGGGGCTTGAGCACAGATACGCAGTATTTT	CASSSDIGGLSTDTQYF
TRBJ2-7	.	.	TRBV6-5	TGTGCCAGCAGTTACTCGAAAGGGGTTAGTTACGAGCAGTACTTC	CASSYSKGVSYEQYF
TRBJ2-7	.	few	TRBV10-2	TGCGCCAGCAGGGCGTTGGCCTACGAGCAGTACTTC	CASRALAYEQYF
TRBJ1-1	.	.	TRBV5-1	TGCGCCAGCAGGGCTAGAGCTGAAGCTTTCTTT	CASRARAEAFF
TRBJ2-1	TRBD2	.	TRBV30	TGTGCCTGGACGCGAACAGGGCTAGCGGGAGTCAATGAGCAGTTCTTC	CAWTRTGLAGVNEQFF
TRBJ1-1	.	.	TRBV7-3	TGTGCTTCAAGTCCCGGACGCATGAACACTGAAGCTTTCTTT	CASSPGRMNTEAFF
TRBJ2-7	TRBD1	.	TRBV19	TGTGCCAGTAGCCTAACCGGGACAGGGAACTACGAGCAGTACTTC	CASSLTGTGNYEQYF
TRBJ2-1	TRBD2	.	TRBV2	TGTGCCAGCAGTGATGGAACTTTTAGCGGGAGAATCGACAATGAGCAGTTCTTC	CASSDGTFSGRIDNEQFF
TRBJ1-4	.	once	TRBV18	TGTGCCAGCTCACCTTCGAATGAAAAACTGTTTTTT	CASSPSNEKLFF